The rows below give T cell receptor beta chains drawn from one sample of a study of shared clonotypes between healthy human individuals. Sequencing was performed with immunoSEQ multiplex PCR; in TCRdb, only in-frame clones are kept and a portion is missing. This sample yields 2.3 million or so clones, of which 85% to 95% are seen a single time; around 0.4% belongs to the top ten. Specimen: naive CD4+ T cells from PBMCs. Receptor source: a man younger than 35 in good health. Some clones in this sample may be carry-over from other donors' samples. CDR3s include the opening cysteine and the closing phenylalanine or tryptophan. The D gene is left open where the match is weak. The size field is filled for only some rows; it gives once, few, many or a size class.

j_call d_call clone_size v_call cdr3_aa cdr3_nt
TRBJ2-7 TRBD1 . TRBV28 CASPPTDRGRFYEQYF TGTGCCAGCCCTCCGACCGACAGGGGTAGATTCTACGAGCAGTACTTC
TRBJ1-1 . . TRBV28 CASSLQGWSTEAFF TGTGCCAGCAGTTTACAGGGTTGGAGCACTGAAGCTTTCTTT
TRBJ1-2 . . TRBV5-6 CASSLAVGRRGGYTF TGTGCCAGCAGCTTGGCGGTGGGGCGGCGGGGCGGCTACACCTTC
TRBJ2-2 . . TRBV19 CASRNTGELFF TGTGCCAGCAGGAACACCGGGGAGCTGTTTTTT
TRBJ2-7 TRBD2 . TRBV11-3 CASSWGTSPAYEQYF TGTGCCAGCAGCTGGGGGACTAGTCCCGCCTACGAGCAGTACTTC
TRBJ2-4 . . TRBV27 CASSSSVMKAKNIQYF .
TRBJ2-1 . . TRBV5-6 CASSLISRGRDEQFF TGTGCCAGCAGCTTGATCTCTAGGGGCAGGGATGAGCAGTTCTTC
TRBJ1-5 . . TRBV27 CASSFGQGDNQPQHF TGTGCCAGCAGTTTCGGGCAGGGTGACAATCAGCCCCAGCATTTT
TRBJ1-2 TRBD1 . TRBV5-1 CASSPDTGGDGYTF TGCGCCAGCAGCCCTGATACAGGGGGCGATGGCTACACCTTC
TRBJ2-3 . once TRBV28 CASSFSSPDTQYF TGTGCCAGCAGTTTTTCAAGCCCAGATACGCAGTATTTT
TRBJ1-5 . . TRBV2 CASSEQDLIVSTNQPQHF TGTGCCAGCAGTGAACAAGATTTAATCGTGTCGACTAATCAGCCCCAGCATTTT
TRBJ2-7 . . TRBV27 CASRISRGRYEQYF TGTGCCAGCCGCATTAGCAGGGGACGTTACGAGCAGTACTTC
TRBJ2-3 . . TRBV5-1 CASSPRGASTDTQYF TGCGCCAGCAGCCCCCGGGGGGCGAGCACAGATACGCAGTATTTT
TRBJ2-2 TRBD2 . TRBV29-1 CSVFFSGRAGELFF TGCAGCGTTTTTTTCAGCGGGAGGGCCGGGGAGCTGTTTTTT
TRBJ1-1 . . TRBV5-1 CASSLGLNTEAFF TGCGCCAGCAGCTTGGGACTGAACACTGAAGCTTTCTTT
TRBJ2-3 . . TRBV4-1 CASSQDRTSKLDTQYF TGCGCCAGCAGCCAAGATAGAACTAGCAAATTGGATACGCAGTATTTT
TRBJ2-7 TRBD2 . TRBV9 CASSPGTSSYEQYF TGTGCCAGCAGCCCAGGGACTAGCTCCTACGAGCAGTACTTC
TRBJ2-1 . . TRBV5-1 CASSLVSSSYNEQFF TGCGCCAGCAGCTTGGTCTCGAGCTCCTACAATGAGCAGTTCTTC
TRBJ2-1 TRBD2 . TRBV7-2 CASSFTSEPYNEQFF TGTGCCAGCAGCTTCACTAGCGAACCCTACAATGAGCAGTTCTTC
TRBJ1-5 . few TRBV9 CASSAFGTTNQPQHF TGTGCCAGCAGTGCCTTCGGGACAACTAATCAGCCCCAGCATTTT
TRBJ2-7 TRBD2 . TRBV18 CASSPPASGRSYEQYF TGTGCCAGCTCACCACCTGCTAGCGGGAGGTCCTACGAGCAGTACTTC
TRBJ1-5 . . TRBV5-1 CASSAGPINSNQPQHF TGCGCCAGCAGCGCCGGACCGATCAATAGCAATCAGCCCCAGCATTTT
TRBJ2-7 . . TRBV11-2 CASSLEATASYEQYF TGTGCCAGCAGCTTAGAGGCGACTGCCTCCTACGAGCAGTACTTC
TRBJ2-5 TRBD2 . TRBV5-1 CASSWTGGETQYF TGCGCCAGCAGCTGGACGGGGGGGGAGACCCAGTACTTC
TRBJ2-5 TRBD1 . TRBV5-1 CASSGGGQGARPQYF TGCGCCAGCAGCGGGGGAGGACAGGGGGCGCGTCCCCAGTACTTC
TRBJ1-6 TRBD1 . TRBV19 CASSISGTGVDSPLHF TGTGCCAGTAGTATCTCCGGGACAGGGGTAGATTCACCCCTCCACTTT
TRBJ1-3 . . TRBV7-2 CASSKVGTISGNTIYF TGTGCCAGCAGCAAGGTGGGGACCATCTCTGGAAACACCATATATTTT
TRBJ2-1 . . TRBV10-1 CASSEIGTTNEQFF TGCGCCAGCAGTGAGATTGGGACCACCAATGAGCAGTTCTTC
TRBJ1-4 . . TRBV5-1 CASSLADSSTNEKLFF TGCGCCAGCAGCTTGGCTGACAGCTCAACTAATGAAAAACTGTTTTTT
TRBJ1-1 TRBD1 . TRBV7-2 CASSFDRGSGTEAFF TGTGCCAGCAGCTTTGACAGGGGGTCGGGCACTGAAGCTTTCTTT
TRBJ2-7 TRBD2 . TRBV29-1 CSVVGRDEQYF TGCAGCGTTGTTGGGAGGGACGAGCAGTACTTC